The 27 T cell receptor beta chains listed next were all sequenced from one sample in a study of regulatory T cells in long-lasting Graves disease. The time point here: newly diagnosed GD, antithyroid drugs for less than 3 months. Generation of the TCR library employed RNA extracted from PBMCs. CDR3 regions were amplified by Arm-PCR using iRepertoire HTBI primers to build TCR beta libraries. Via MiXCR, TCRdb re-called the multiplex PCR reads, giving one row per CDR3 protein. This sample has 400,000 to 500,000 distinct CDR3 sequences, with approximately 16% found just once. The same data also contributed to another study, on T cells in Graves' hyperthyroidism and ophthalmopathy.

The sequencing here drew on peripheral blood mononuclear cells (PBMCs), taken at new diagnosis, from a patient treated with antithyroid drugs. The source of these receptors is a young woman with Graves disease.

This clonotype was recorded a few times. This chain links TRBV3-1 with TRBJ2-7; 9 bases match TRBD2. The CDR3 covers 14 residues. V trimming: 3 bases; J trimming: 6 bases; junction bases outside the gene matches: 6. From germline, CDR1 is LGHDT and CDR2 YNNKEL (reference sequence). The CDR3 reads CASSHSGRALEQYF. CDR3 coding DNA: TGTGCCAGCAGCCATAGCGGGAGAGCGCTCGAGCAGTACTTC.

The gene calls are TRBV7-2 and TRBJ2-1; TRBD1 matches 8 bases. Germline CDR1 and CDR2: SGHTA and FQGNSA. V was clipped by 4 bases and J by 8 bases; unmatched bases: 4. This CDR3 region has 13 residues. The CDR3 loop is CASSSTGVHEQFF. In DNA, the CDR3 is TGTGCCAGCAGCTCGACAGGGGTCCATGAGCAGTTCTTC.

J is TRBJ1-5 and V is TRBV5-1; D is unresolved. Germline V gene lookup returns CDR1 SGHRS and CDR2 YFSETQ. The CDR3 extends over 16 amino acids. The V end lost 0 bases, the J end lost 2 bases, and 12 bases lay between the germline ends. For the CDR3, the DNA is TGCGCCAGCAGCTTGGACAGTCCCGCAGGCAATCAGCCCCAGCATTTT. Its protein product is CASSLDSPAGNQPQHF.

This clonotype was observed a handful of times. The gene calls are TRBV3-1 and TRBJ1-1, with D possibly being TRBD1 (5 bases). V dropped 3 bases and J dropped 0 bases, with 11 bases sitting between them. CDR1 and CDR2 (germline): LGHDT, YNNKEL (reference sequence). This CDR3 is built from 15 residues. The CDR3 DNA is TGTGCCAGCAGCCATCGGCAGGGACTGAACACTGAAGCTTTCTTT. Translated, it gives CASSHRQGLNTEAFF.

Ten or more counts support this clonotype. The chain joins TRBV28 to TRBJ2-2; D ambiguous. Germline V gene sequence: CDR1 MDHEN, CDR2 SYDVKM. The CDR3 contains 15 residues. The V end was cut by 3 bases, the J end by 4 bases, with 12 bases between. The CDR3 protein is CASSFLDGRTGELFF. CDR3 sequence (DNA): TGTGCCAGCAGTTTCCTGGACGGACGCACCGGGGAGCTGTTTTTT.

At least ten counts were recorded for this clonotype. Written as DNA, the CDR3 is TGTGCCAGCATCATCACCGGGACAGGGGTATGGGAGACCCAGTACTTC. Its protein product is CASIITGTGVWETQYF. The chain links TRBV6-1 to TRBJ2-5, with 10 positions matching TRBD1. Germline CDR1 reads MNHNS; CDR2 reads SASEGT. With 7 bases clipped from V and 5 bases from J, the junction kept 13 bases outside the gene matches. The CDR3 has 16 residues.

This clonotype has just a few counts. This CDR3 reads CSVVRDRGRRETQYF. DNA of the CDR3: TGCAGCGTTGTCCGGGACAGGGGGCGCCGGGAGACCCAGTACTTC. The V and J genes are TRBV29-1 and TRBJ2-5; 12 positions match TRBD1. CDR3 length: 15 residues. Per the germline V gene, CDR1 is SQVTM and CDR2 is ANQGSEA. Trimming took 4 bases from V and 5 from J; bases not matched to a gene: 8. The full variable domain, completed using reference TRBV29-1 and TRBJ2-5, is SAVISQKPSRDICQRGTSLTIQCQVDSQVTMMFWYRQQPGQSLTLIATANQGSEATYESGFVIDKFPISRPNLTFSTLTVSNMSPEDSSIYLCSVVRDRGRRETQYFGPGTRLLVL.

This chain joins TRBV15 and TRBJ2-7; maybe TRBD2 (6 bases). This CDR3 spans 12 amino acids. V lost 1 base to trimming and J lost 7 bases, with 8 bases between them. Looked up from germline, CDR1 is LNHNV and CDR2 is YYDKDF (reference sequence). This chain's CDR3 is CATSRVGGEQYF. The CDR3 DNA follows: TGTGCCACCAGCAGAGTGGGGGGTGAGCAGTACTTC. Full variable domain (rest looked up from reference TRBV15 and TRBJ2-7): DAMVIQNPRYQVTQFGKPVTLSCSQTLNHNVMYWYQQKSSQAPKLLFHYYDKDFNNEADTPDNFQSRRPNTSFCFLDIRSPGLGDTAMYLCATSRVGGEQYFGPGTRLTVT.

The chain employs TRBV6-2 or TRBV6-3 and TRBJ2-5, with D perhaps matching TRBD1 (6 bases). Germline loops: CDR1 MNHEY, CDR2 SVGEGT. The CDR3 contains 13 residues. Between the trimmed V and J ends, which lost 8 bases and 4 bases, there was a span of 14 bases. CDR3: CASGDTGIETQYF. Written as DNA, the CDR3 is TGTGCCAGCGGAGATACAGGGATAGAGACCCAGTACTTC.

This clonotype has a single count. A read error may be the cause here, since a much bigger clone is one base away. The chain combines TRBV28 with TRBJ2-3; perhaps TRBD1 as D (5 bases). The CDR3 has 15 residues. Germline-derived CDR1 and CDR2 are MDHEN and SYDVKM. Trimming cost V 5 bases and J 4 bases, with 16 bases left between them. The CDR3 bases are TGTGCCAGCAGTCTTACTACAGGCTACGCAGATACGCAGTATTTT. This encodes CASSLTTGYADTQYF.

This clonotype was counted many times. This CDR3 is CASSSDSYYEQYF. The DNA of the CDR3 is TGTGCCAGCAGCTCGGACAGCTACTACGAGCAGTACTTC. The V gene is TRBV11-2, the J gene TRBJ2-7; D possibly corresponds to TRBD1 (6 bases). The length of the CDR3 is 13 residues. V lost 4 bases, J lost 3 bases, and 10 bases lay in between. The germline CDR1 and CDR2 sequences are SGHAT and FQNNGV.

The chain has TRBV7-3 and TRBJ2-1; 7 nucleotides line up with TRBD1. V lost 3 bases, J lost 6 bases, and 17 bases stayed unmatched. The length of the CDR3 is 18 residues. CDR1 and CDR2 from the germline V gene are SGHTA and FQGTGA. The CDR3 coding sequence is TGTGCCAGCAGCTTGTTAGGGGGCGTTATTCCAGCAATCAATGAGCAGTTCTTC. This codes for CASSLLGGVIPAINEQFF.

This clonotype was seen at least ten times. V and J are TRBV28 and TRBJ1-2, with a tentative D call TRBD1 (5 bases). The CDR3 spans 12 residues. Germline loops: CDR1 MDHEN, CDR2 SYDVKM. Trimming pared 6 bases from V and 5 bases from J, leaving 10 bases between. CDR3 protein: CASSFGGYGYTF. Here the CDR3 DNA reads TGTGCCAGCAGCTTCGGGGGTTATGGCTACACCTTC.

This clonotype was found many times. This chain uses TRBV28 with TRBJ1-5; D ambiguous. Germline V gene lookup returns CDR1 MDHEN and CDR2 SYDVKM. V lost 8 bases and J lost 0, with 5 bases in between. The CDR3 spans 12 residues. The CDR3 loop reads CASRVSNQPQHF. CDR3 sequence (DNA): TGTGCCAGCCGGGTTAGCAATCAGCCCCAGCATTTT. Based on the CDR3 plus reference TRBV28 and TRBJ1-5, the full variable domain is DVKVTQSSRYLVKRTGEKVFLECVQDMDHENMFWYRQDPGLGLRLIYFSYDVKMKEKGDIPEGYSVSREKKERFSLILESASTNQTSMYLCASRVSNQPQHFGDGTRLSIL.

This clonotype was observed many times. The chain has TRBV12-5 and TRBJ2-5; tentatively, D is TRBD1 (5 bases). The CDR3 extends over 16 amino acids. The germline V and J ends were trimmed by 5 bases and 4 bases, with 20 bases remaining between them. CDR1 LGHNT and CDR2 FRNRAP come from the germline V gene. CDR3 sequence (DNA): TGTGCTAGTGGTGACATCGAGAAGGGGAAACTAGAGACCCAGTACTTC. Encoded protein: CASGDIEKGKLETQYF.

The chain has TRBV18 and TRBJ2-1; 9 bases line up with TRBD2. CDR1 and CDR2 from the germline V gene are KGHSH and LQKENI. The CDR3 has 13 amino acids. The V gene end was trimmed by 6 bases and the J gene end by 7 bases; junction bases not matched to a gene: 4. The CDR3 DNA follows: TGTGCCAGCTCTAGCGGGAGAAATAATGAGCAGTTCTTC. Translated: CASSSGRNNEQFF.

In its sample, this clonotype was seen a few times. A single base separates this from a much larger clone, so it may be a read error. The gene calls are TRBV30 and TRBJ1-1, with 10 bases aligning to TRBD1. Germline V CDR1 and CDR2: GTSNPN, SVGIG (reference sequence). The CDR3 consists of 15 residues. V lost 0 bases and J lost 6; bases outside the gene matches: 7. The DNA of the CDR3 is TGTGCCTGGAGTGTACCGGGACAGGGGTGCTCTGAAGCTTTCTTT. Its protein is CAWSVPGQGCSEAFF.

This clonotype was detected ten times or more. This rearrangement joins TRBV28 to TRBJ1-3; no reliable D call. Germline V gene sequence: CDR1 MDHEN, CDR2 SYDVKM. Between the trimmed V and J ends, which lost 5 bases and 4 bases, there was a span of 12 bases. The CDR3 consists of 14 residues. The CDR3 region has the DNA TGTGCCAGCAGTCCCTCGGACGTGGGAAACACCATATATTTT. Encoded protein: CASSPSDVGNTIYF.

The chain has TRBV5-1 and TRBJ2-3; D remains ambiguous. The ends were cut back, 4 bases at V and 0 bases at J, with 12 bases in the middle. The CDR3 has 15 residues. CDR1 SGHRS and CDR2 YFSETQ come from the germline V gene. The CDR3 region has the DNA TGCGCCAGCAGCCAGGAAAGGAGAAGCACAGATACGCAGTATTTT. Protein product: CASSQERRSTDTQYF. Based on the CDR3 plus reference TRBV5-1 and TRBJ2-3, the full variable domain is KAGVTQTPRYLIKTRGQQVTLSCSPISGHRSVSWYQQTPGQGLQFLFEYFSETQRNKGNFPGRFSGRQFSNSRSEMNVSTLELGDSALYLCASSQERRSTDTQYFGPGTRLTVL.

On this clonotype itself: A much larger clonotype is one base distant, so this may be a read error. The chain links TRBV11-2 to TRBJ2-3; unclear D gene. Judging by the DNA end, TRBJ2-7 fits better; the J call may be wrong. The CDR3 is made up of 14 amino acids. CDR1 is SGHAT and CDR2 is FQNNGV in the germline V gene. CDR3 region: CASSLGGDIDEQYF. The CDR3 DNA sequence: TGTGCCAGCAGCTTAGGCGGCGATATTGATGAGCAGTACTTC.

This clonotype was detected ten times or more. V and J are TRBV6-2 or TRBV6-3 and TRBJ2-1, with 9 nucleotides matching TRBD2. The CDR3 runs 16 residues. CDR1 MNHEY and CDR2 SVGEGT come from the germline V gene. The V segment lost 7 bases and the J segment 6 bases; nucleotides outside the gene matches: 13. DNA of the CDR3: TGTGCCAGCACCCGGAGAACGTTAGCGGGAGTCAATGAGCAGTTCTTC. Protein sequence: CASTRRTLAGVNEQFF.

This clonotype was observed at least ten times. V is TRBV28 and J is TRBJ2-1; 13 bases align to TRBD2. Germline V gene lookup returns CDR1 MDHEN and CDR2 SYDVKM. The CDR3 sequence is 15 residues long. Trimming at V came to 5 bases and at J to 9 bases, leaving 7 bases not matched to a gene. The DNA of the CDR3 is TGTGCCAGCAGTCAACTAGCGGGAGGGAATAGTGAGCAGTTCTTC. Amino acid sequence: CASSQLAGGNSEQFF.

This clonotype was counted only a few times. The chain couples TRBV24-1 to TRBJ1-2; maybe TRBD1 (6 bases). V dropped 6 bases and J dropped 4 bases, with 20 bases sitting between them. CDR3 length: 16 amino acids. Germline V lookup: CDR1 KGHDR, CDR2 SFDVKD. The CDR3 nucleotides read TGTGCCACCAGTTTTTCCTGGACAGATTCGATCTATGGCTACACCTTC. As protein: CATSFSWTDSIYGYTF.

This clonotype occurred many times. V and J are TRBV20-1 and TRBJ1-2, with a tentative D call TRBD1 (6 bases). The CDR3 runs to 14 residues. Germline V CDR1 and CDR2: DFQATT, SNEGSKA (reference sequence). With 5 bases removed from V and 3 bases from J, the gap between germline ends came to 16 bases. The CDR3 reads CSADETGLYYGYTF. CDR3 sequence (DNA): TGCAGTGCTGATGAGACAGGACTTTACTATGGCTACACCTTC.

Only a few counts were recorded for this clonotype. The DNA for the CDR3 is TGTGCCAGCAGAGAGTATTTCCAAAACGAGCAGTACTTC. As protein: CASREYFQNEQYF. The chain carries TRBV13 and TRBJ2-7, with D unresolved. Germline V gene sequence: CDR1 PRHDT, CDR2 FYEKMQ (reference sequence). Trimming removed 6 bases from V and 5 bases from J, with 14 bases in between. The CDR3 is 13 residues long.

V gene TRBV6-1 combines with J gene TRBJ2-1; 9 positions match TRBD1. Germline CDR1 reads MNHNS; CDR2 reads SASEGT. The trim removed 5 bases at V and 6 bases at J, leaving 8 bases unmatched. CDR3 length: 15 residues. CDR3 bases: TGTGCCAGCAGTCAGACAGGGGGGATAGGCAATGAGCAGTTCTTC. The encoded protein is CASSQTGGIGNEQFF.

For this clonotype: A much more abundant neighbour one base away suggests this may be a read error. The chain links TRBV2 to TRBJ1-3; 9 bases are shared with TRBD1. Trimming at V came to 6 bases and at J to 0 bases, leaving 0 bases not matched to a gene. Germline CDR1 and CDR2: SNHLY and FYNNEI. This CDR3 spans 14 amino acids. The CDR3 is CASRTGGSGNTIYF. In nucleotides, the CDR3 is TGTGCCAGCAGGACAGGGGGCTCTGGAAACACCATATATTTT.